This TCR beta chain was documented in a study of blood T cell repertoires in COVID-19. Study overall: The cDNA or gDNA used as material had been derived from T cells, B-cell-depleted T cells, or PBMCs.

Profiling relied on immunoSEQ multiplex PCR, and the TCRdb table lists in-frame clones only, not all of them. The sample contains around 200,000 clones, approximately 85% of which appear only once. Losses at the gene ends were 3 bases for V and 8 bases for J; bases not matched to a gene: 24. Germline CDR1 and CDR2: SGDLS and YYNGEE. This CDR3 spans 20 amino acids. Sequenced: peripheral blood. The sequence derives from a woman older than 75 with acute or convalescent COVID-19. The chain recombines TRBV9 with TRBJ2-1; the match to TRBD2 covers 9 bases. The CDR3 nucleotides are TGTGCCAGCAGCGCCAATTCCGGGACTTGCGGGGGGGCGGGTAACCATGAGCAGTTCTTC. Translated, it gives CASSANSGTCGGAGNHEQFF.